These T cell receptor beta chains were read from a single sample in a study of identifying expanded T cells in peripheral blood. Sequenced by immunoSEQ multiplex PCR; TCRdb stores in-frame clones only, minus some. The data contain about 90,000 clones, approximately 88% of them singletons. The sequencing sample was made of blood. The receptor source for this set is a person aged 18 to 70 in good health. Both conserved end residues are part of each CDR3. The order of the fields is D gene, clone size, V gene, J gene, CDR3 DNA, CDR3 protein. D genes are given only for firm matches. Rows may omit the clone size; those that give it use once, few, many or a size class.

TRBD2,.,TRBV11-3,TRBJ2-5,TGTGCCAGCAGCATGACTAGCGGAGGACAAGAGACCCAGTACTTC,CASSMTSGGQETQYF
.,.,TRBV12-2,TRBJ2-1,TGTGCCCGCGCCTCGACATACAATGAGCAGTTCTTC,CARASTYNEQFF
.,.,TRBV10-3,TRBJ1-2,TGTGCCATCAGTTCCAGGGATGATCATGGCTACACCTTC,CAISSRDDHGYTF
.,.,TRBV4-1,TRBJ2-7,TGCGCCAGCAGCCAAGGGGGAAACAGGGTCGGTGAGCAGTACTTC,CASSQGGNRVGEQYF
TRBD1,.,TRBV7-7,TRBJ2-2,TGTGCCAGCAGCCCCGACAGGGACAGCGGGGAGCTGTTTTTT,CASSPDRDSGELFF
.,once,TRBV19,TRBJ1-2,TGTGCCAGTAGTATTGGGTTGGAGAACTATGGCTACACCTTC,CASSIGLENYGYTF
TRBD2,.,TRBV30,TRBJ2-1,TGTGCCTGGAGTTTCTCCGGGACTATCTACAATGAGCAGTTCTTC,CAWSFSGTIYNEQFF
.,.,TRBV7-7,TRBJ1-4,TGTGCCGGCAGCTTAGCGGGGCCTGAAAAACTGTTTTTT,CAGSLAGPEKLFF
TRBD2,.,TRBV19,TRBJ2-7,TGTGCCACCGCGAAGCGGGAGGCCACCTACGAGCAGTACTTC,CATAKREATYEQYF
TRBD1,.,TRBV7-9,TRBJ1-2,TGTGCCAGCAGCTTATATCAGGGGGCGGCCGGCTACACCTTC,CASSLYQGAAGYTF
TRBD1,.,TRBV7-7,TRBJ1-3,TGTGCCAGCAGTCCTGGACAGGGGGAGTCTGGAAACACCATATATTTT,CASSPGQGESGNTIYF
.,.,TRBV2,TRBJ2-3,TGTGCCAGCGGGGACCCGGGCCCAGATACGCAGTATTTT,CASGDPGPDTQYF
TRBD1,.,TRBV6-6,TRBJ2-7,TGTGCCAGCAGCTTCTACCCAGGGGGAGCCGAGCAGTACTTC,CASSFYPGGAEQYF
TRBD1,.,TRBV11-3,TRBJ2-3,TGTGCCAGCAGCGCCCGACAGGGCCGCACAGATACGCAGTATTTT,CASSARQGRTDTQYF
TRBD1,.,TRBV2,TRBJ1-4,TGTGCCAGCAGTCACCCTTTAGGGACAGGGGAGGAAAAACTGTTTTTT,CASSHPLGTGEEKLFF
TRBD1,.,TRBV2,TRBJ1-2,TGTGCCACTCCAAAGGGGGCACACTATGGCTACACCTTC,CATPKGAHYGYTF
.,once,TRBV6-5,TRBJ1-4,TGTGCCAGCAGTCGAGATAAGGGGGTTAGGGAAAAACTGTTTTTT,CASSRDKGVREKLFF
.,.,TRBV2,TRBJ2-6,TGTGCCAGCAGTGACGGGACCTCCGGGGCCAACGTCCTGACTTTC,CASSDGTSGANVLTF
TRBD1,.,TRBV7-8,TRBJ2-1,TGTGCCAGCAGCTTCCTTAAAGGACAGGGGGCGAATGAGCAGTTCTTC,CASSFLKGQGANEQFF
.,.,TRBV6-1,TRBJ2-4,TGTGCCAGCAGTGATCCCAGAGGAGTAGCCAAAAACATTCAGTACTTC,CASSDPRGVAKNIQYF
.,.,TRBV13,TRBJ2-1,TGTGCCAGCAGCTTAGGCTCTTCGAACAATGAGCAGTTCTTC,CASSLGSSNNEQFF
TRBD2,.,TRBV5-6,TRBJ2-3,TGTGCCAGCAGCAAACGGACTAGCGGGGGCACAGATACGCAGTATTTT,CASSKRTSGGTDTQYF
.,.,TRBV18,TRBJ2-3,TGTGCCAGCTCACCACCGGGGGACCTCCCCCATACGCAGTATTTT,CASSPPGDLPHTQYF
TRBD2,once,TRBV4-1,TRBJ2-7,TGCGCCAGCAGCCAAGGGCTAGCGGGAACCTACGAGCAGTACTTC,CASSQGLAGTYEQYF
TRBD1,.,TRBV2,TRBJ2-7,TGTGCCAGCAAACAGGGGGCCCCCTACGAGCAGTACTTC,CASKQGAPYEQYF
TRBD1,.,TRBV19,TRBJ1-5,TGTGCCAGTGGGACAGAACTTAGCAATCAGCCCCAGCATTTT,CASGTELSNQPQHF
.,.,TRBV5-1,TRBJ1-1,TGCGCCAGCAGCCAGGGACACGGCCAGAACACTGAAGCTTTCTTT,CASSQGHGQNTEAFF
.,.,TRBV7-8,TRBJ1-1,TGTGCCAGCAGCTCGGCCTTCTCGAACACTGAAGCTTTCTTT,CASSSAFSNTEAFF
TRBD2,.,TRBV19,TRBJ2-1,TGTCCACAGACTAGCGGGGGGGGCCGGAAGCAGTTCTTC,CPQTSGGGRKQFF
.,.,TRBV6-1,TRBJ1-2,TGTGCCAGCAGTACAGGGACCTATGGCTACACCTTC,CASSTGTYGYTF
.,few,TRBV30,TRBJ1-1,TGTGCCTGGAGTGTAAGGGGAAGAGGGACTGAAGCTTTCTTT,CAWSVRGRGTEAFF
TRBD2,.,TRBV9,TRBJ2-2,TGTGCCAGCGGGGGGGAAAAACTCCTTATAAACACCGGGGAGCTGTTTTTT,CASGGEKLLINTGELFF
TRBD2,.,TRBV7-3,TRBJ2-3,TGTGCCAGCAGCGGAGGACTAGCTGGAAGCACAGATACGCAGTATTTT,CASSGGLAGSTDTQYF
.,.,TRBV4-1,TRBJ1-1,TGCGCCAGCAGTCGTATGCCGGACCACATGAACACTGAAGCTTTCTTT,CASSRMPDHMNTEAFF
.,.,TRBV6-5,TRBJ1-2,TGTGCCAGCAGTCAGGGGAGAGGCTACACCTTC,CASSQGRGYTF
.,.,TRBV11-3,TRBJ2-3,TGTGCCAGCAGCCTTGCAGTCACAGATACGCAGTATTTT,CASSLAVTDTQYF
.,.,TRBV6-6,TRBJ1-2,TGTGCCAGCAGTTACTTTATACAGGGCGCTGGCTATGGCTACACCTTC,CASSYFIQGAGYGYTF
TRBD1,.,TRBV10-3,TRBJ2-6,TGTGCCTCCCAGTCCCGGGACAGGGTCGGGGCCAACGTCCTGACTTTC,CASQSRDRVGANVLTF
TRBD1,.,TRBV4-1,TRBJ1-4,TGCGCCAGCAGAGATCGACAGGGCATAGGTGAAAAACTGTTTTTT,CASRDRQGIGEKLFF
.,.,TRBV2,TRBJ1-4,TGTGCCAGCAGAGCGCAAAATGAAAAACTGTTTTTT,CASRAQNEKLFF
.,once,TRBV7-8,TRBJ1-5,TGTGCCAGCAGCTTAGTTGAGGGGAGTCAGCCCCAGCATTTT,CASSLVEGSQPQHF
.,.,TRBV10-3,TRBJ2-3,TGTGCCATCAGCCGGGATTTAACGGGTGGCACAGATACGCAGTATTTT,CAISRDLTGGTDTQYF
TRBD1,.,TRBV5-1,TRBJ1-2,TGCGCCAGCAGCTTTAGTGGGACAGAGATTAACTATGGCTACACCTTC,CASSFSGTEINYGYTF
TRBD1,.,TRBV18,TRBJ2-1,TGTGCCAGCTCCCCCGGGACAGCATACAATGAGCAGTTCTTC,CASSPGTAYNEQFF
TRBD1,.,TRBV11-2,TRBJ1-2,TGTGCCAGCAGCTTAGATCCCGGCAGGGGGACGGGCTACACCTTC,CASSLDPGRGTGYTF
.,.,TRBV2,TRBJ1-6,TGTGCCAACGAGGAGGGGAATTCGGATTCACCCCTCCACTTT,CANEEGNSDSPLHF
.,.,TRBV10-3,TRBJ1-3,TGTGCCATCAGTGGGGGACAATTGTACTCTGGAAACACCATATATTTT,CAISGGQLYSGNTIYF
.,.,TRBV7-9,TRBJ2-1,TGTGCCAGCAGCTTAGCCGGGATAGATGAGCAGTTCTTC,CASSLAGIDEQFF
.,.,TRBV9,TRBJ1-2,TGTGCCAGCAGCGAAACGGATTCTAACTATGGCTACACCTTC,CASSETDSNYGYTF
.,once,TRBV10-3,TRBJ2-7,TGTGCCGTGGGTACAGGGATAGTAGCCTACGAGCAGTACTTC,CAVGTGIVAYEQYF